This T cell receptor beta chain came from a study of blood T cells in healthy people across ages. Study-wide results and caveats: Roughly linear age-related decline in beta diversity appeared, significant by age roughly 40. It was the long-lived donors that had more naive CD4+ cells and higher diversity than aged donors.

Collection of approximately 9.3 milliliters of peripheral blood was performed for each donor. Sample-barcoded 5' priming and a J-beta primer mix drove a second PCR of about 6 to 12 cycles. Each cDNA was tagged by a template-switch adaptor containing 12 random nucleotides. MiXCR, applied by TCRdb to the 5' RACE reads, yields one record per CDR3 protein. The top ten clones hold over 5% of a sample with about 1,400,000 distinct CDR3 sequences, 59% of them seen once. Concerning this clonotype: The antigen remains undetermined.

The CDR3 spans 16 residues. Per germline, CDR1 MGHRA and CDR2 YSYEKL. Trimming pared 0 bases from V and 11 bases from J, leaving 19 bases between. The rearrangement joins TRBV4-1 to TRBJ1-4; D is unresolved. The sequence came from a man younger than 35 in good health. Sequencing input: blood. This CDR3 is CASSQDQREFNGKLFF. The CDR3 coding sequence is TGCGCCAGCAGCCAAGATCAACGAGAATTTAACGGCAAACTGTTTTTT.